The clone carrying this T cell receptor (beta chain) has only one observation. Antigen specificity is unknown. These data are taken from a study of OX40 agonist ivuxolimab in advanced cancers. Study summary: Patients were treated with ivuxolimab, an agonistic anti-OX40 (CD134) antibody. Averaging around 60 years in age, with a range of about 20 to 90, the cohort was around 83% male. Whole-study results and caveats: Fewer expanded clones were found on average in CD4+ than in CD8+ T cells.

Peripheral blood came from all dose cohorts at three timepoints. This table comes from immunoSEQ multiplex PCR, and its TCRdb copy is limited to in-frame clones, with some not included. The sample shows 100,000 to 120,000 clones, approximately 89% of them seen only once. The source material was CD4+ or CD8+ T cells sorted from blood, sampled in a trial of the OX40 agonist ivuxolimab. The receptor was derived from an adult with an advanced solid tumor such as melanoma, head and neck, liver or kidney cancer.

The CDR3 DNA reads as TGTGCCATCAGACCCAGCGGGGGGGAAAGCACAGATACGCAGTATTTT. This gives the protein CAIRPSGGESTDTQYF. The chain carries TRBV10-3 and TRBJ2-3; 10 bases map to TRBD2. The germline CDR1 and CDR2 sequences are ENHRY and SYGVKD. V lost 6 bases and J lost 0; bases outside the gene matches: 6. The CDR3 spans 16 residues.